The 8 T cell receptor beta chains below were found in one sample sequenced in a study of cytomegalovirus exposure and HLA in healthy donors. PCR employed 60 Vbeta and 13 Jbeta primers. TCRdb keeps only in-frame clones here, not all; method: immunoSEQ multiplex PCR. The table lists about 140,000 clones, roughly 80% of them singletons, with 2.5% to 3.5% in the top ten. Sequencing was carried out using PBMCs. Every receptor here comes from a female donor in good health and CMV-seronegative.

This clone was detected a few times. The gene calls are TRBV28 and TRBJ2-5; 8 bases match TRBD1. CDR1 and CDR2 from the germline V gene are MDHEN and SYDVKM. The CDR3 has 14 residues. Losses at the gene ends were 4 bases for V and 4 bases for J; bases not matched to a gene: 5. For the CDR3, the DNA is TGTGCCAGCAGTTCCCGGACAGGGCGAGAGACCCAGTACTTC. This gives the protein CASSSRTGRETQYF.

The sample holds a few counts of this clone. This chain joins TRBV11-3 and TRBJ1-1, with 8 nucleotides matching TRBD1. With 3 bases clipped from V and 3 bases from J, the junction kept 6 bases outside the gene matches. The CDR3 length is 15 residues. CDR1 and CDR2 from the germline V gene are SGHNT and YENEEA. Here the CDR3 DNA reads TGTGCCAGCAGCTTCGGACAGGGAGAAGACACTGAAGCTTTCTTT. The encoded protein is CASSFGQGEDTEAFF.

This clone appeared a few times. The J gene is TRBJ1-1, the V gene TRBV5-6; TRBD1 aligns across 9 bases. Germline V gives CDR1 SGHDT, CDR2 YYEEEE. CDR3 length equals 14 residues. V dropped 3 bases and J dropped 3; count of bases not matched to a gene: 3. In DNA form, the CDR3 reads TGTGCCAGCAGCTCGGGACAGGGAGACACTGAAGCTTTCTTT. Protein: CASSSGQGDTEAFF.

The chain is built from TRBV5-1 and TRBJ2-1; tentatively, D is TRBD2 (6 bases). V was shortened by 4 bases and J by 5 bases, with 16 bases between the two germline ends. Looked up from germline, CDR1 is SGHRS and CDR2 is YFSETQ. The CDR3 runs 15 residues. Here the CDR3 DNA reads TGCGCCAGCAGCCTCTTACGGGGGTCTCACAATGAGCAGTTCTTC. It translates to CASSLLRGSHNEQFF.

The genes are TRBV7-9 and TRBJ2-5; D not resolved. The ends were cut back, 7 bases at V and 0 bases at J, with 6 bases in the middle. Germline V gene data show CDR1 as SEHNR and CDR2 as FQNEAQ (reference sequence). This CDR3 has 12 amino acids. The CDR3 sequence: CASKLYQETQYF. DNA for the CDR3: TGTGCCAGCAAGCTGTACCAAGAGACCCAGTACTTC.

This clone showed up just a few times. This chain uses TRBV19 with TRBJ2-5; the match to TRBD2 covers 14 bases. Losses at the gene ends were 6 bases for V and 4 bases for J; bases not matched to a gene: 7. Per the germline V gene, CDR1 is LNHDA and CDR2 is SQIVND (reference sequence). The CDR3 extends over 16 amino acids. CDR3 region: CASSAGTSGRGETQYF. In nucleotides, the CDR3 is TGTGCCAGTAGCGCCGGGACTAGCGGGAGAGGAGAGACCCAGTACTTC. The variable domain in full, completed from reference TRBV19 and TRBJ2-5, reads DGGITQSPKYLFRKEGQNVTLSCEQNLNHDAMYWYRQDPGQGLRLIYYSQIVNDFQKGDIAEGYSVSREKKESFPLTVTSAQKNPTAFYLCASSAGTSGRGETQYFGPGTRLLVL.

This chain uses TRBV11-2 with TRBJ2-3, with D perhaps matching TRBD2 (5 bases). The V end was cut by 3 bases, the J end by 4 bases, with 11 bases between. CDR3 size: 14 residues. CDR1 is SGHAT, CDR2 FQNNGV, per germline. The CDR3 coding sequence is TGTGCCAGCAGCTTCGGAGGACGAGCAGATACGCAGTATTTT. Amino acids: CASSFGGRADTQYF.

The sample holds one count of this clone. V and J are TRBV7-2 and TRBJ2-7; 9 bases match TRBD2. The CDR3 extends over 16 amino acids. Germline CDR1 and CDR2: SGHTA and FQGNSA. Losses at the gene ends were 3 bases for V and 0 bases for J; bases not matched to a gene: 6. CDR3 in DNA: TGTGCCAGCAGCTTGATGGCTAGCGGGAACTCCTACGAGCAGTACTTC. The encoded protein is CASSLMASGNSYEQYF.